This T cell receptor beta chain was captured by sequencing in a study of OX40 agonist ivuxolimab in advanced cancers. Study-level background: Ivuxolimab was administered intravenously to patients at 0.01 to 10 mg/kg every 2 weeks.

As for this clone: The antigen remains unidentified.

The study, taken as a whole, reports: Partial responders at 0.1-3.0 mg/kg had among the lowest clonal expansion.

Researchers took blood at baseline, on cycle 4 day 1, and on cycle 7 day 1. Clones were sequenced by immunoSEQ multiplex PCR, and TCRdb holds only the in-frame ones, with some missing. In the table there are 90,000 to 100,000 clones, more than 95% of which are singletons. Material: CD4+ or CD8+ T cells sorted from blood, obtained in a trial of the OX40 agonist ivuxolimab. The TCR comes from an adult with an advanced solid tumor such as melanoma, head and neck, liver or kidney cancer.

CDR3 sequence: CASSQDYGSNYGYTF. The CDR3 DNA follows: TGCGCCAGCAGCCAAGACTACGGATCAAACTATGGCTACACCTTC. The chain carries TRBV4-3 and TRBJ1-2; no definite D call. Deletions cut 0 bases from V and 2 bases from J, with 10 bases between. This CDR3 contains 15 residues. CDR1 LGHNA and CDR2 YSLEER come from the germline V gene.